A selection of T cell receptor beta chains follows, all from one sample in a study of shared clonotypes between healthy human individuals. The protocol was immunoSEQ multiplex PCR, while the TCRdb copy is restricted to in-frame clones and leaves out a portion. The sample holds around 600,000 clones, roughly 95% seen once. Sequenced: naive CD8+ T cells sorted from blood. All receptors come from a woman under 40 in good health. Each CDR3 is given with its conserved first and last residue.

15	TRBJ2-7	TRBV6-5	CASSPEAPIAYEQYF
13	TRBJ2-5	TRBV27	CASSLTEQETQYF
13	TRBJ1-2	TRBV6-6	CASRLNPGDDYTF
17	TRBJ2-7	TRBV7-9	CASSPKGVGTGLYEQYF
12	TRBJ1-2	TRBV9	CASSGRDYGYTF
16	TRBJ2-1	TRBV6-4	CASSERLAGAVDEQFF
16	TRBJ2-1	TRBV9	CASSDWTSGRSDEQFF
16	TRBJ2-1	TRBV18	CASSYSSGLGYNEQFF
17	TRBJ2-7	TRBV28	CASNPREGSGRPFEQYF
17	TRBJ2-2	TRBV9	CASSVGRQGEGTGELFF
13	TRBJ1-2	TRBV28	CASSFGTSYGYTF
12	TRBJ1-2	TRBV6-1	CASRAWPYGYTF
15	.	TRBV7-8	CASSFGHLRGYEQYF
15	TRBJ1-1	TRBV30	CAWSGTVEVDTEAFF
12	TRBJ2-7	TRBV11-3	CASSIGGGEQYF
14	TRBJ2-7	TRBV19	CASSPVRLSYEQYF
11	TRBJ2-7	TRBV29-1	CSVGRDGDKYF
17	TRBJ2-7	TRBV27	CASSLFQGASIPYEQYF
16	TRBJ2-7	TRBV27	CASSLSLGRGTYEQYF
16	TRBJ2-2	TRBV21-1	CASSSRTSGNTGELFF
14	TRBJ2-7	TRBV27	CASSLRQGSNEQYF
14	TRBJ1-5	TRBV5-5	CASSLWDGNQPQHF
14	TRBJ1-1	TRBV2	CAILAAGRNTEAFF
13	TRBJ2-1	TRBV13	CASSLQGWDEQFF
14	TRBJ1-5	TRBV19	CASSPGQGYQPQHF
15	TRBJ2-7	TRBV6-1	CASSAAGTGGVEQYF
17	TRBJ2-1	TRBV5-8	CASTHAPVGNRDNEQFF
18	TRBJ1-5	TRBV10-3	CAISESDMGIASNQPQHF
10	TRBJ2-3	TRBV27	CASGRDTQYF
16	TRBJ1-1	TRBV11-2	CASSSNTGRVYTEAFF
16	TRBJ1-2	TRBV28	CASSSPRDRGNYGYTF
14	TRBJ2-5	TRBV7-9	CASSQLTPQETQYF
15	TRBJ2-3	TRBV11-2	CASRLSGLGTDTQYF
16	TRBJ2-3	TRBV5-1	CASSSGTSGFTDTQYF
15	TRBJ2-7	TRBV28	CASSLLGEASYEQYF
14	TRBJ2-3	TRBV4-1	CASSQEYGSDTQYF
15	TRBJ2-3	TRBV2	CATRRTSASTDTQYF
13	TRBJ1-5	TRBV2	CASSDGQGQGKHF
16	TRBJ1-1	TRBV27	CASSPSGGELATEAFF
14	TRBJ2-1	TRBV10-3	CAISPGQDPNEQFF
14	TRBJ2-5	TRBV7-2	CASSSYLYQETQYF
15	TRBJ1-2	TRBV5-5	CASSLMTRGGYGYTF
13	TRBJ2-2	TRBV9	CASKSGNTGELFF
16	TRBJ2-2	TRBV7-8	CASSLLAGSNTGELFF
14	TRBJ2-7	TRBV2	CARNRDRGSYEQYF
14	TRBJ1-4	TRBV5-1	CASSLWGLGEKLFF
16	TRBJ1-2	TRBV5-1	CASRGPQGGMDYGYTF
12	TRBJ2-7	TRBV11-2	CATRGISYEQYF
15	TRBJ1-1	TRBV7-3	CASKMDVGVNTEAFF
15	TRBJ2-1	TRBV11-2	CASSLLSRGGGEQFF
16	TRBJ2-7	TRBV9	CASSVDRSGRAYEQYF
20	TRBJ2-7	TRBV4-1	CASSHSGTSGIPSPSSKQYF
16	TRBJ1-2	TRBV28	CASSLSVGDKNYGYTF
15	TRBJ1-5	TRBV6-1	CASSHTGLGVQPQHF
16	TRBJ1-4	TRBV28	CASRREDGTVNEKLFF